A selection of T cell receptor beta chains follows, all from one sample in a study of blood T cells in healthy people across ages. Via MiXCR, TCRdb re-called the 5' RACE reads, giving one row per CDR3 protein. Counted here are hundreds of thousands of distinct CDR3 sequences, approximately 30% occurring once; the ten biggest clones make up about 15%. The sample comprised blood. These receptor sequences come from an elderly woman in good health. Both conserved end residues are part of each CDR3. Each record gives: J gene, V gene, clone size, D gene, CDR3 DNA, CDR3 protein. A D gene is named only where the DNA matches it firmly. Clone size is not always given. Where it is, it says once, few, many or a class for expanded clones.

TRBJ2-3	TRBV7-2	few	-	TGTGCCAGCAGCACTAGCCGAGGGCAGAATACGCAGTATTTT	CASSTSRGQNTQYF
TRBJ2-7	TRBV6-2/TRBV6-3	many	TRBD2	TGTGCCAGCGCTACTAGCGGGGCCTTCTACGAGCAGTACTTC	CASATSGAFYEQYF
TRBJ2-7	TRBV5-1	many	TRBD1	TGCGCCAGCAGCCCGTCGGGACAGGGGTTGCACGAGCAGTACTTC	CASSPSGQGLHEQYF
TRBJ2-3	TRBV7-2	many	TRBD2	TGTGCCAGCAGCTTTCTAACAGGACTAGCGGGGAATACGCAGTATTTT	CASSFLTGLAGNTQYF
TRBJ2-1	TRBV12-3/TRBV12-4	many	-	TGTGCCAGCAGTTTAGCAGGGGACGATGAGCAGTTCTTC	CASSLAGDDEQFF
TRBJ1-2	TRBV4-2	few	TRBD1	TGTGCCAGCAGCCTCGGAGGTGCGTCGACAGGGGACAACTATGGCTACACCTTC	CASSLGGASTGDNYGYTF
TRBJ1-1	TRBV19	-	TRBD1	TGTGCCACCGAAGACAGGGGATCTGAAGCTTTCTTT	CATEDRGSEAFF
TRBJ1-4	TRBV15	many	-	TGTGCCACCAGCCCCTACGTCAGGGCGAGTAATGAAAAACTGTTTTTT	CATSPYVRASNEKLFF
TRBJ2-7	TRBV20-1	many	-	TGCAGTGCTCGCCGGGACAAATACGAGCAGTACTTC	CSARRDKYEQYF
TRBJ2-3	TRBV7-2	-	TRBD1	TGCGCCAGCAGCACGGGACAGGGAGACGATACGCAGTATTTT	CASSTGQGDDTQYF
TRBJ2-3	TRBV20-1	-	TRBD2	TGCAGTGCTAGACCAGCACTTTTAGGGACTAGCGGGGGGGCTGGAGCAGATACGCAGTATTTT	CSARPALLGTSGGAGADTQYF
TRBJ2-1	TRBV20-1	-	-	TGCAGTACTAGATCTAGCGATGACAATGAGCAGTTCTTC	CSTRSSDDNEQFF
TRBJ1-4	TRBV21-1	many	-	TGTGCCAGCAGCAAAAACCCTAGACAGGGGAATGAAAAACTGTTTTTT	CASSKNPRQGNEKLFF
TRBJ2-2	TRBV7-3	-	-	TGTGCCAGCACCACCAGCGCGAACACCGGGGAGCTGTTTTTT	CASTTSANTGELFF
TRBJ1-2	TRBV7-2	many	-	TGTGCCAGCAGCTTAGACAGGGCAGCCTATGGCTACACCTTC	CASSLDRAAYGYTF
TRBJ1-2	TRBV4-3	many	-	TGCGCCAGCAGCGGTCGTGAGGCGGGTAACTATGGCTACACCTTC	CASSGREAGNYGYTF
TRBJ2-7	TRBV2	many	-	TGTGCCAGCAGACCGGGCTTAGAAGGGAGCGAGCAGTACTTC	CASRPGLEGSEQYF
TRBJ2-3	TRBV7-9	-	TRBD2	TGTGCCAGCAGCTTCGACACTAGCGGGACAGATACGCAGTATTTT	CASSFDTSGTDTQYF
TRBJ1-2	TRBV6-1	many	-	TGTGCCAGCAGTGAAGACTATGGCTACACCTTC	CASSEDYGYTF
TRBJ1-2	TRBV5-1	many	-	TGCGCCAGCAGCTTGGCCGGGGTTGCAGGTTCCGGCTACACCTTC	CASSLAGVAGSGYTF
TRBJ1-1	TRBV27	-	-	TGTGCCAGTACGACCGCAGGGAGCACTGAAGCTTTCTTT	CASTTAGSTEAFF
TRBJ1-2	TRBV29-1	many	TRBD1	TGCAGCACCCAGGGGGCGGAAGGCTACACCTTC	CSTQGAEGYTF